The clone carrying this TCR beta chain was observed a handful of times. This entry is derived from a study of T-cell reconstitution after alpha-beta-depleted transplantation in children. Using unique molecular identifiers, the investigators prepared the TCRbeta library. TCRdb independently ran MiXCR on the PCR reads; one entry per CDR3 protein. This table holds 750,000 to 950,000 distinct CDR3 sequences, approximately 15% found once. Trimming took off 3 bases at V and 0 bases at J, with 17 bases between the two ends. In germline, CDR1 is SEHNR, CDR2 FQNEAQ (reference sequence). The CDR3 contains 17 residues.

This rearrangement joins TRBV7-9 to TRBJ2-5, with D perhaps given as TRBD1 or TRBD2 (5 bases each). Here the sequenced sample was PBMCs, mostly from graft donor cells, taken 360 days after TCRalphabeta/CD19-depleted stem cell transplant. The origin of this receptor is a male patient between 10 and 17 years old who had a stem cell transplant for acute lymphoblastic leukemia, so the T cells may come from the graft donor. The CDR3 coding sequence is TGTGCCAGCAGCTTTTGGGGCCGGGGACCGTACCAAGAGACCCAGTACTTC. Its protein product is CASSFWGRGPYQETQYF.